This is a list of T cell receptor beta chains from one sample in a study of cytomegalovirus exposure and HLA in healthy donors. Here immunoSEQ multiplex PCR was the method, and the copy in TCRdb shows in-frame clones only, minus some. The data hold 200,000 or so clones, with 81% observed a single time. Sequencing was carried out using PBMCs. The receptor set was obtained from a man aged 45-60 years in good health and CMV-seronegative. Both conserved end residues are part of each CDR3. Each record gives: V gene, clone size, J gene, D gene, CDR3 DNA, CDR3 protein. A D gene is named only where the DNA matches it firmly. The listing skips clone size in some rows; elsewhere it reads once, few, many or a size class.

TRBV4-1	.	TRBJ1-2	.	TGCGCCAGCATCCAGGGAGGTTACACCTTC	CASIQGGYTF
TRBV10-3	once	TRBJ1-4	.	TGTGCCATCAGTTTGGGGGGGATTAATGAAAAACTGTTTTTT	CAISLGGINEKLFF
TRBV18	.	TRBJ2-1	TRBD1	TGTGCCAGCTCACCACCTGGGACAGGGTACGACAATGAGCAGTTCTTC	CASSPPGTGYDNEQFF
TRBV4-3	once	TRBJ2-7	.	TGCGCCAGCAGCCAAGTCAGGGACTACGAGCAGTACTTC	CASSQVRDYEQYF
TRBV9	once	TRBJ2-1	.	TGTGCCAGCAGCGTAGCTCCCTCGACTAGGAGCAATGAGCAGTTCTTC	CASSVAPSTRSNEQFF
TRBV14	.	TRBJ1-6	.	TGTGCCAGCAGCCTACTATCTCGAGGAAATGGTTCACCCCTCCACTTT	CASSLLSRGNGSPLHF
TRBV29-1	.	TRBJ2-2	TRBD2	TGCAGCGTTGGAGCGGGGGGTAGGACCGGGGAGCTGTTTTTT	CSVGAGGRTGELFF
TRBV20-1	once	TRBJ2-5	.	TGCAGTGCCATGAGGGAGACCCAGTACTTC	CSAMRETQYF
TRBV18	once	TRBJ1-5	TRBD1	TGTGCCAGCTCACAACTTGGACAGGGCAGCAATCAGCCCCAGCATTTT	CASSQLGQGSNQPQHF
TRBV5-4	.	TRBJ2-1	.	TGTGCCAGCAGCTTGGATGTGCTAGCGCCGTACAATGAGCAGTTCTTC	CASSLDVLAPYNEQFF
TRBV7-2	.	TRBJ2-7	TRBD1	TGTGCCAGCAGCTTAGCGTTTACAGGGGTCTACGAGCAGTACTTC	CASSLAFTGVYEQYF
TRBV19	once	TRBJ2-1	.	TGTGCCAGTAGGCACACAGGGACCAATGAGCAGTTCTTC	CASRHTGTNEQFF
TRBV7-2	.	TRBJ1-2	.	TGTGCCAGCCTGGGCCCAGGATATGGCTACACCTTC	CASLGPGYGYTF
TRBV15	.	TRBJ2-3	.	TGTGCCACCAGCAGAGATCTAGGCGTTGGCACAGATACGCAGTATTTT	CATSRDLGVGTDTQYF
TRBV30	.	TRBJ1-3	.	TGTGCCTGGAGTACTTGGGGAAACACCATATATTTT	CAWSTWGNTIYF
TRBV7-2	.	TRBJ1-4	TRBD1	TGTGCCAGCAGCTTAAACAGGGGGGAGAACGAAAAACTGTTTTTT	CASSLNRGENEKLFF
TRBV7-2	.	TRBJ2-7	.	TGTGCCAGCAGCACCTTTGGGGGGAACGAGCAGTACTTC	CASSTFGGNEQYF
TRBV5-1	.	TRBJ1-6	TRBD1	TGCGCCAGCAGCTCAGGGGGCTCTAATATTTCACCCCTCCACTTT	CASSSGGSNISPLHF
TRBV10-3	.	TRBJ1-1	.	TGTGCCATCAGTGATTATAGACAGAAGAACACTGAAGCTTTCTTT	CAISDYRQKNTEAFF
TRBV19	.	TRBJ1-5	.	TGTGCCAGTAGTATAGAACGGGGGATGCAGCCCCAGCATTTT	CASSIERGMQPQHF
TRBV7-2	few	TRBJ1-6	TRBD1	TGTGCCAGCAGCTTGGAGACAGGGGGCAGCTCACCCCTCCACTTT	CASSLETGGSSPLHF
TRBV7-2	.	TRBJ1-2	.	TGTGCCAGCAGCTTAGGGCCTAACTATGGCTACACCTTC	CASSLGPNYGYTF